Listed here are 28 T cell receptor beta chains from one sample, sequenced in a study of chemoradiotherapy in HPV16-positive cancers. Repertoires were generated with immunoSEQ multiplex PCR, while TCRdb's copy carries only in-frame clones and drops some. Counted here are thousands of clones, around nine tenths occurring once; the ten biggest clones make up approximately 2.8%. The sample in question was tumor tissue, obtained from a patient who underwent chemoradiotherapy. Receptors were obtained from a human donor with HPV-associated anogenital cancer.

The chain links TRBV11-3 to TRBJ1-3; D call uncertain. From germline, CDR1 is SGHNT and CDR2 YENEEA. V was clipped by 5 bases and J by 4 bases, with 12 bases between them. CDR3 length: 14 residues. The CDR3 loop reads CASSPMGIGNTIYF. The CDR3 nucleotides read TGTGCCAGCAGCCCCATGGGGATCGGAAACACCATATATTTT.

V and J are TRBV7-2 and TRBJ1-2; a possible D gene is TRBD1 (5 bases). Trimming removed 5 bases at V and 4 bases at J, with 8 bases between. Germline CDR1 reads SGHTA; CDR2 reads FQGNSA. The CDR3 spans 12 residues. The DNA for the CDR3 is TGTGCCAGCAGCCGTGGGGGCTATGGCTACACCTTC. Amino acid sequence: CASSRGGYGYTF.

This clone was seen just once. This sequence joins TRBV18 and TRBJ2-2; 7 bases fit TRBD1. Germline lookup yields CDR1 KGHSH and CDR2 LQKENI. The length of the CDR3 is 16 residues. With 3 bases clipped from V and 1 base from J, the junction kept 5 bases outside the gene matches. This chain's CDR3 is CASSPNRQGNTGELFF. CDR3 coding DNA: TGTGCCAGCTCACCTAACCGACAGGGGAACACCGGGGAGCTGTTTTTT.

The V gene is TRBV7-2, the J gene TRBJ1-2; no reliable D call. This CDR3 is built from 14 residues. Trimming left V 6 bases short and J 8 bases short, with 19 bases between. Germline lookup yields CDR1 SGHTA and CDR2 FQGNSA. The CDR3 sequence: CASRREAIFPGYTF. In DNA, the CDR3 is TGTGCCAGCAGGCGTGAAGCCATCTTCCCGGGCTACACCTTC.

The chain has TRBV30 and TRBJ2-3; 8 bases line up with TRBD2. V lost 1 base, J lost 5 bases, and 8 bases stayed unmatched. Germline CDR1 and CDR2: GTSNPN and SVGIG (reference sequence). The CDR3 is 15 amino acids. CDR3 coding DNA: TGTGCCTGGAGTGGCAGAAGCGGGAGCCGAGATACGCAGTATTTT. Protein product: CAWSGRSGSRDTQYF.

The chain employs TRBV4-2 and TRBJ2-2; 7 bases map to TRBD1. CDR1 and CDR2 (germline): LGHNA, YNFKEQ. The J segment lost 2 bases and the V segment lost 7 bases, leaving 7 bases of the junction unmatched. This CDR3 has 15 residues. As DNA, the CDR3 is TGTGCCAGCAAAACCGGGACAGATAACACCGGGGAGCTGTTTTTT. Protein product: CASKTGTDNTGELFF.

This clone was detected a few times. J is TRBJ1-2 and V is TRBV4-3; D is unclear. This CDR3 contains 14 residues. Germline CDR1 reads LGHNA; CDR2 reads YSLEER. V was cut by 0 bases and J by 4 bases, with 9 bases left in between. Here the CDR3 DNA reads TGCGCCAGCAGCCAAGATAATAGGGCCTATGGCTACACCTTC. Protein: CASSQDNRAYGYTF.

The chain couples TRBV9 to TRBJ2-3; D not certain. The CDR3 extends over 11 amino acids. CDR1 and CDR2 (germline): SGDLS, YYNGEE. V shed 0 bases and J shed 7 bases, with 3 bases lying between them. This CDR3 is CASSVGYTQYF. CDR3 nucleotides: TGTGCCAGCAGCGTAGGATATACGCAGTATTTT.

The chain combines TRBV6-5 with TRBJ1-2; D may be TRBD1 (5 bases). Per the germline V gene, CDR1 is MNHEY and CDR2 is SVGAGI. The CDR3 contains 13 residues. Trimming cost V 6 bases and J 4 bases, with 12 bases left between them. The CDR3 DNA reads TGTGCCAGCAGAGACAGTTCCTTCTATGGCTACACCTTC. This gives the protein CASRDSSFYGYTF.

This chain uses TRBV7-7 with TRBJ2-1; D possibly corresponds to TRBD2 (6 bases). Germline CDR1 SSHAT, CDR2 FNYEAQ (reference sequence). Trimming shortened V by 7 bases and J by 8 bases, and 12 bases separated the two germline ends. The CDR3 is 12 residues long. In DNA, the CDR3 is TGTGCCAGCAATGGCGGGGCGGATGAGCAGTTCTTC. The encoded protein is CASNGGADEQFF.

The V and J genes are TRBV7-6 and TRBJ2-5; 13 nucleotides align to TRBD2. CDR3 size: 18 residues. The V and J ends lost 1 base and 3 bases, in that order; junction bases with no gene match: 8. The germline CDR1 and CDR2 sequences are SGHVS and FNYEAQ. The CDR3 loop reads CASSLGLAGGRWEETQYF. The CDR3 DNA reads as TGTGCCAGCAGCTTAGGACTAGCGGGGGGTAGATGGGAAGAGACCCAGTACTTC.

The genes are TRBV4-3 and TRBJ1-5, with 8 bases that match TRBD1. This CDR3 is built from 14 residues. V lost 1 base to trimming and J lost 6 bases; unmatched junction nucleotides: 2. In germline, CDR1 is LGHNA, CDR2 YSLEER. CDR3 amino acids: CASSQGTGPQPQHF. Written as DNA, the CDR3 is TGCGCCAGCAGCCAAGGGACAGGGCCTCAGCCCCAGCATTTT.

The chain combines TRBV14 with TRBJ2-1; 7 nucleotides line up with TRBD2. CDR1 and CDR2 from the germline V gene are SGHDN and FVKESK. The CDR3 has 15 residues. V was pared by 1 base and J by 4 bases, with 4 bases of the junction left unmatched. The CDR3 here is CASSQVGGRYNEQFF. The CDR3 bases are TGTGCCAGCAGCCAAGTAGGCGGGAGATACAATGAGCAGTTCTTC. The full variable domain, in which reference TRBV14 and TRBJ2-1 provide the parts outside the CDR3, is EAGVTQFPSHSVIEKGQTVTLRCDPISGHDNLYWYRRVMGKEIKFLLHFVKESKQDESGMPNNRFLAERTGGTYSTLKVQPAELEDSGVYFCASSQVGGRYNEQFFGPGTRLTVL.

The chain has TRBV7-2 and TRBJ1-3, with 8 bases fitting TRBD1. This CDR3 region has 15 residues. Germline loops: CDR1 SGHTA, CDR2 FQGNSA. J lost 4 bases, V lost 2 bases, and 4 bases had no gene match. CDR3 DNA sequence: TGTGCCAGCAGCTTACAGGGGGCGGGGGGAAACACCATATATTTT. Translating gives CASSLQGAGGNTIYF.

The chain uses TRBV10-3 and TRBJ2-3; D unclear. The CDR3 length is 14 residues. Germline CDR1 is ENHRY and CDR2 is SYGVKD. V lost 0 bases and J 2 bases, leaving 6 bases between the germline ends. CDR3 coding DNA: TGTGCCATCAGTGAGTCAATAAACACAGATACGCAGTATTTT. Residues: CAISESINTDTQYF.

The V call is TRBV29-1, the J call TRBJ2-5; 7 bases map to TRBD1. From germline, CDR1 is SQVTM and CDR2 ANQGSEA. The CDR3 has 12 amino acids. V trimming: 6 bases; J trimming: 13 bases; junction bases outside the gene matches: 14. The CDR3, as DNA: TGCAGCGTCAGACAGGGACCCGCTTCCCTGTACTTC. This translates into CSVRQGPASLYF.

The V and J genes are TRBV7-8 and TRBJ2-1, with a weak D call TRBD2 (5 bases). V lost 7 bases and J 0 bases, leaving 13 bases between the germline ends. The CDR3 has 15 amino acids. Germline lookup yields CDR1 SGHVS and CDR2 FQNEAQ. The CDR3: CASTRGSGSYNEQFF. Written as DNA, the CDR3 is TGTGCCAGCACCCGCGGGTCGGGCTCCTACAATGAGCAGTTCTTC.

This clone has just a few counts. V and J are TRBV6-5 and TRBJ2-3; TRBD2 agrees at 7 bases. J was trimmed by 2 bases and V by 7 bases; bases with no gene match: 9. Germline V gene sequence: CDR1 MNHEY, CDR2 SVGAGI. The CDR3 extends over 15 amino acids. CDR3 sequence: CASTSGLAATDTQYF. In DNA, the CDR3 is TGTGCCAGCACCTCCGGGCTAGCGGCCACAGATACGCAGTATTTT.

The chain recombines TRBV4-3 with TRBJ2-3; 14 nucleotides agree with TRBD2. The ends lost 4 bases at V and 9 bases at J; junction bases unmatched: 9. Germline values: CDR1 LGHNA, CDR2 YSLEER. This CDR3 is built from 16 residues. The CDR3 region is CASSLGLAGVVGTQYF. For the CDR3, the DNA is TGCGCCAGCAGCCTGGGACTAGCGGGGGTTGTTGGGACGCAGTATTTT.

V usage is TRBV10-3 and J usage is TRBJ2-7; D uncertain. Germline V gene lookup returns CDR1 ENHRY and CDR2 SYGVKD. This CDR3 is 12 amino acids long. V lost 2 bases and J lost 3, with 5 bases in between. Written as DNA, the CDR3 is TGTGCCATCAGTGAGCACTTCTACGAGCAGTACGTC. This sequence encodes CAISEHFYEQYV.

V gene TRBV5-5 combines with J gene TRBJ1-5; TRBD1 is a possible D gene (6 bases). Germline assignment: CDR1 SGHKS and CDR2 YYEKEE (reference sequence). This CDR3 region has 16 residues. V lost 1 base, J lost 4 bases, and 15 bases lay in between. The CDR3 is CASSLSGGLGNQPQHF. The CDR3, as DNA: TGTGCCAGCAGCTTGTCTGGGGGGCTGGGGAATCAGCCCCAGCATTTT. The variable domain in full, completed from reference TRBV5-5 and TRBJ1-5, reads DAGVTQSPTHLIKTRGQQVTLRCSPISGHKSVSWYQQVLGQGPQFIFQYYEKEERGRGNFPDRFSARQFPNYSSELNVNALLLGDSALYLCASSLSGGLGNQPQHFGDGTRLSIL.

J is TRBJ2-1 and V is TRBV27, with no clear D. CDR1 is MNHEY, CDR2 SMNVEV, per germline (reference sequence). V was clipped by 7 bases and J by 0 bases, with 10 bases between them. The CDR3 extends over 14 amino acids. The CDR3 coding sequence is TGTGCCAGCAATTCTCGGAGCTCCTACAATGAGCAGTTCTTC. Encoded protein: CASNSRSSYNEQFF.

This rearrangement joins TRBV6-6 to TRBJ1-3; no clear D. Germline V CDR1 and CDR2: MNHNY, SVGAGI (reference sequence). The CDR3 is made up of 14 amino acids. V was cut by 8 bases and J by 0 bases, with 11 bases left in between. CDR3 coding DNA: TGTGCCAGCGCCGGAAGGACCTCTGGAAACACCATATATTTT. It codes for CASAGRTSGNTIYF.

As DNA, the CDR3 is TGTGCCTGGAGTCCCGGGGGCCAGCCCCAGCATTTT. As protein: CAWSPGGQPQHF. The chain joins TRBV30 to TRBJ1-5; D perhaps matches TRBD1 (6 bases). This CDR3 spans 12 amino acids. Trimming cost V 2 bases and J 7 bases, with 9 bases left between them. Germline CDR1 is GTSNPN and CDR2 is SVGIG (reference sequence). The full variable domain, its missing parts supplied by reference TRBV30 and TRBJ1-5, is SQTIHQWPATLVQPVGSPLSLECTVEGTSNPNLYWYRQAAGRGLQLLFYSVGIGQISSEVPQNLSASRPQDRQFILSSKKLLLSDSGFYLCAWSPGGQPQHFGDGTRLSIL.

J is TRBJ1-2 and V is TRBV7-2; TRBD1 matches 10 bases. The CDR3 consists of 14 residues. Germline CDR1 SGHTA, CDR2 FQGNSA. J gave up 8 bases and V 5 bases, and 8 bases lay outside the gene matches. The CDR3 region has the DNA TGTGCCAGCAGCCAACAGACAGGGGGCGGGGGCTACACCTTC. As protein: CASSQQTGGGGYTF.

The chain joins TRBV19 to TRBJ1-5; TRBD1 is a possible D gene (5 bases). V was clipped by 6 bases and J by 3 bases, with 15 bases between them. Germline V lookup: CDR1 LNHDA, CDR2 SQIVND (reference sequence). CDR3 length equals 15 residues. Here the CDR3 reads CASRTDRSLNQPQHF. The DNA of the CDR3 is TGTGCCAGTAGAACCGACAGATCCCTCAATCAGCCCCAGCATTTT.

The chain joins TRBV29-1 to TRBJ1-1; 8 nucleotides align to TRBD1. The CDR3 is 14 residues long. Germline CDR1 is SQVTM and CDR2 is ANQGSEA. V shed 0 bases, J shed 1 base, and the junction held 1 base outside the gene matches. CDR3 DNA sequence: TGCAGCGTTGAAGACGACAGGGGGAACACTGAAGCTTTCTTT. It is translated as CSVEDDRGNTEAFF.

The chain links TRBV19 to TRBJ1-5; D not resolved. The V gene lost 8 bases and the J gene lost 9 bases, with 14 bases spanning the gap. The CDR3 is 12 residues long. Germline values: CDR1 LNHDA, CDR2 SQIVND (reference sequence). The CDR3 region has the DNA TGTGCCAGTTCCCAACCTGGATGGCCCCAGCATTTT. This sequence encodes CASSQPGWPQHF.